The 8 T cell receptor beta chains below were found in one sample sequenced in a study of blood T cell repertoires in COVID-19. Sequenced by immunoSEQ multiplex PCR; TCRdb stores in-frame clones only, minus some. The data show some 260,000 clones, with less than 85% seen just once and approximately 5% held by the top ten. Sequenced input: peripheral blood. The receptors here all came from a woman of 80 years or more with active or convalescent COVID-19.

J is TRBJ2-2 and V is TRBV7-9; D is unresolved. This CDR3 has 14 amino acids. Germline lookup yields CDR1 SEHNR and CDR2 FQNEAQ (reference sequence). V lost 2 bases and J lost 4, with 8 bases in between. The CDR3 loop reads CASSLRELTGELFF. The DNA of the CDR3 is TGTGCCAGCAGCTTACGAGAGCTCACCGGGGAGCTGTTTTTT.

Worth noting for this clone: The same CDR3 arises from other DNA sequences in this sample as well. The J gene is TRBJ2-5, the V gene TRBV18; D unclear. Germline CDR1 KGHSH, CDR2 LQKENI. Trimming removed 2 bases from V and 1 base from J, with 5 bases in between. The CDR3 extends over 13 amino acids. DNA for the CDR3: TGTGCCAGCTCACCAGGCCTCCAAGAGACCCAGTACTTC. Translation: CASSPGLQETQYF.

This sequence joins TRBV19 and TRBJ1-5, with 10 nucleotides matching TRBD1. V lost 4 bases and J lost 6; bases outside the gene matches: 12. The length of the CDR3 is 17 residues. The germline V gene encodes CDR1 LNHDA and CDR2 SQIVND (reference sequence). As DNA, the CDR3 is TGTGCCAGTAGTACGACAGGGGGCGTTGGTATTAGTCAGCCCCAGCATTTT. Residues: CASSTTGGVGISQPQHF.

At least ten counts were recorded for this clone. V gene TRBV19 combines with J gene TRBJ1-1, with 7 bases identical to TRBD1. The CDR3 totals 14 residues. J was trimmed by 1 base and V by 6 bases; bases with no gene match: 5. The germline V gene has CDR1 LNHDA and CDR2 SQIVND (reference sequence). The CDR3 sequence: CASSSQGRNTEAFF. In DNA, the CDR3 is TGTGCCAGTAGCTCACAGGGGCGGAACACTGAAGCTTTCTTT.

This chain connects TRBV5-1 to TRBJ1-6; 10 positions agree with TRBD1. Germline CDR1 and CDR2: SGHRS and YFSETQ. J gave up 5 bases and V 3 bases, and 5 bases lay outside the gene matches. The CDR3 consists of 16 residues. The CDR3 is CASSWKDRGDNSPLHF. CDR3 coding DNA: TGCGCCAGCAGCTGGAAGGACAGGGGGGATAATTCACCCCTCCACTTT.

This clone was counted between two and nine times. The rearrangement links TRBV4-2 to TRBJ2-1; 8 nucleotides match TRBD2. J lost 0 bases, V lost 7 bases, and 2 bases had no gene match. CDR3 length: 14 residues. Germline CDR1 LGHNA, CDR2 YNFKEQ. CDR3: CASTSGSSYNEQFF. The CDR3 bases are TGTGCCAGCACTAGCGGGTCCTCCTACAATGAGCAGTTCTTC.

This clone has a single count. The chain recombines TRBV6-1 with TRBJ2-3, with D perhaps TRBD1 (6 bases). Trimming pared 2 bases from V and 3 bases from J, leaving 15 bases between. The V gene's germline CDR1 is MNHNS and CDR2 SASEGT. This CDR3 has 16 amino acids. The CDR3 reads CASSENRVFGTDTQYF. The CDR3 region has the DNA TGTGCCAGCAGTGAAAACAGGGTTTTTGGTACAGATACGCAGTATTTT.

CDR3 DNA sequence: TGTGCCAGCAGCTGGGGACAGCTAAATAGGCGGCCCCAGCATTTT. This translates into CASSWGQLNRRPQHF. The chain combines TRBV5-8 with TRBJ1-5; 7 bases are shared with TRBD1. CDR3 length equals 15 residues. Germline lookup yields CDR1 SGHTS and CDR2 YDEGEE. V lost 3 bases, J lost 9 bases, and 12 bases stayed unmatched.